Listed here is a single T cell receptor (beta chain). Germline V gene data show CDR1 as MDHEN and CDR2 as SYDVKM. CDR3 length: 15 amino acids. Deletions cut 5 bases from V and 8 bases from J, with 21 bases between. Primers: 60 Vbeta forward and 13 Jbeta reverse. The protocol was immunoSEQ multiplex PCR, while the TCRdb copy is restricted to in-frame clones and leaves out a portion. The sample carries roughly 130,000 clones, 80% recorded once. The sample originates from a study of cytomegalovirus exposure and HLA in healthy donors. Source material: PBMCs. The V gene is TRBV28, the J gene TRBJ1-2, with D maybe TRBD1 (5 bases). The clonotype comes from a man aged 30 to 39 in good health and CMV-seronegative. Here the CDR3 reads CASSLLDSALRGYTF. The DNA for the CDR3 is TGTGCCAGCAGTCTTCTAGACAGCGCGCTGCGGGGCTACACCTTC.